The 5 T cell receptor beta chains given below trace back to one sample, sequenced in a study of blood T cell repertoires in COVID-19. Data came from immunoSEQ multiplex PCR; TCRdb stores just in-frame clones and leaves some out. The repertoire has about 240,000 clones, about 85% of them found once; the top ten carry around 6.9%. The sample taken for sequencing was peripheral blood. The receptors here all came from a man aged 55 to 70 who had recovered from COVID-19.

This chain joins TRBV18 and TRBJ2-7, with D perhaps matching TRBD2 (6 bases). Trimming removed 2 bases from V and 1 base from J, with 15 bases in between. Per germline, CDR1 KGHSH and CDR2 LQKENI. CDR3 size: 16 residues. DNA of the CDR3: TGTGCCAGCTCACCAAGGGCGGTGGAGGGGTCCTACGAGCAGTACTTC. Translation gives CASSPRAVEGSYEQYF.

The V gene is TRBV25-1, the J gene TRBJ1-6, with D tentatively TRBD1 (5 bases). CDR1 and CDR2 from the germline V gene are MGHDK and SYGVNS. Trimming cost V 1 base and J 9 bases, with 13 bases left between them. The CDR3 runs 15 residues. This CDR3 reads CASSELGASGSPLHF. DNA for the CDR3: TGTGCCAGCAGTGAATTAGGGGCATCGGGTTCACCCCTCCACTTT.

This clone was seen a few times. This chain links TRBV5-1 with TRBJ1-2, with D unresolved. The CDR3 length is 15 residues. Germline loops: CDR1 SGHRS, CDR2 YFSETQ. V was clipped by 1 base and J by 0 bases, with 10 bases between them. This chain's CDR3 is CASSLRSDSNYGYTF. As DNA, the CDR3 is TGCGCCAGCAGCTTGCGCTCCGACTCTAACTATGGCTACACCTTC.

The CDR3 DNA is TGTGCCAGCAGTTATTTTATCGGGGGTTTCGGCTACGAGCAGTACTTC. Its protein product is CASSYFIGGFGYEQYF. The chain is built from TRBV6-2 or TRBV6-3 and TRBJ2-7; the D gene is possibly TRBD2 (6 bases). This CDR3 contains 16 residues. Germline assignment: CDR1 MNHEY and CDR2 SVGEGT. Trimming cost V 3 bases and J 3 bases, with 18 bases left between them.

V is TRBV5-5 and J is TRBJ2-7; no clear D. The V gene's germline CDR1 is SGHKS and CDR2 YYEKEE (reference sequence). V was clipped by 3 bases and J by 5 bases, with 9 bases between them. The CDR3 runs to 12 residues. CDR3 protein: CASSYRQDEQYF. CDR3 in DNA: TGTGCCAGCAGCTATCGGCAGGACGAGCAGTACTTC.